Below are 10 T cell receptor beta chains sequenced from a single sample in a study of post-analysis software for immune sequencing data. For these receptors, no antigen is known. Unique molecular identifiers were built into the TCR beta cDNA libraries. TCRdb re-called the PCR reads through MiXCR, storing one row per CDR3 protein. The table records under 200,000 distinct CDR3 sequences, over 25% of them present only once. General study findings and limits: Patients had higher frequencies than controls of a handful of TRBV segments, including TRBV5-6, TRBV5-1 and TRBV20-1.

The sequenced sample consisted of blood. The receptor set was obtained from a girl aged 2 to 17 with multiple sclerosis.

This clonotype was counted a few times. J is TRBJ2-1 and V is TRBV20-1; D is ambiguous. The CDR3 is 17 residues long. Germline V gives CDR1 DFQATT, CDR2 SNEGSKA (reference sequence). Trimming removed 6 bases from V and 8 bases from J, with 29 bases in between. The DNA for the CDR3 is TGCAGTGCCCGTTACGGAGTGGCATTGCGTCTCGCCGATGAGCAGTTCTTC. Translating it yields CSARYGVALRLADEQFF.

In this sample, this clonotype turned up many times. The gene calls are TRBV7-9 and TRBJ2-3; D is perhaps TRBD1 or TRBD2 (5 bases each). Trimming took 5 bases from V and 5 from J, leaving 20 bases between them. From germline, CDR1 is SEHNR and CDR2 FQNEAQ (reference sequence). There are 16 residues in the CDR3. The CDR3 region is CASSLPGTQSGDTQYF. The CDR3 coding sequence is TGTGCCAGCAGCCTTCCCGGGACCCAAAGCGGAGATACGCAGTATTTT.

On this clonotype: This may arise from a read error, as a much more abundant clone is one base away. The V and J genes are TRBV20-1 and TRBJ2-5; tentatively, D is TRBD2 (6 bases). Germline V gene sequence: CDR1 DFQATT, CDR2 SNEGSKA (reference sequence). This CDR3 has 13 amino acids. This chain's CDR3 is CGARGLARETQYF. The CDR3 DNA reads TGCGGTGCTCGGGGACTGGCGCGGGAGACCCAGTACTTC.

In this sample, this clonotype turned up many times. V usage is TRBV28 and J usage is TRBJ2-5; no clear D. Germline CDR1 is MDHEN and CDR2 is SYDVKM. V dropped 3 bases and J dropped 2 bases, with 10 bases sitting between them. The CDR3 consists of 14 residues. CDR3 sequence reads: CASSFTNRQETQYF. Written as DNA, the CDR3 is TGTGCCAGCAGTTTTACGAACAGACAAGAGACCCAGTACTTC. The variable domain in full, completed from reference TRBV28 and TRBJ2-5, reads DVKVTQSSRYLVKRTGEKVFLECVQDMDHENMFWYRQDPGLGLRLIYFSYDVKMKEKGDIPEGYSVSREKKERFSLILESASTNQTSMYLCASSFTNRQETQYFGPGTRLLVL.

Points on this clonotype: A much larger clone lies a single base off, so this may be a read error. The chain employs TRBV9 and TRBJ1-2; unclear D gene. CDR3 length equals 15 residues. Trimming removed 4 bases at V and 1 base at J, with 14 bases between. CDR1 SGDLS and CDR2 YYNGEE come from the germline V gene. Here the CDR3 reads CASSPSGRRNYGYTF. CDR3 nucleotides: TGTGCCAGCAGCCCGAGTGGTAGGCGTAACTATGGCTACACCTTC.

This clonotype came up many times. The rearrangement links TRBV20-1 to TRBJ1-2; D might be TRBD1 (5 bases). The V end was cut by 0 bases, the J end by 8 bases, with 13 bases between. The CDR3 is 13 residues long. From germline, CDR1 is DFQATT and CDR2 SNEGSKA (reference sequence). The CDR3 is CSAREDTIEGYTF. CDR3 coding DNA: TGCAGTGCTAGAGAGGACACTATTGAAGGCTACACCTTC.

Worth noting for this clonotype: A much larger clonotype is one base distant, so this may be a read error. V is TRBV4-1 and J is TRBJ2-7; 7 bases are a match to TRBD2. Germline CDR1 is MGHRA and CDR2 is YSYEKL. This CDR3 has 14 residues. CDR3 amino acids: CAGRATEAGYEQYF. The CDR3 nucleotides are TGCGCCGGCAGAGCGACAGAAGCGGGGTACGAGCAGTACTTC.

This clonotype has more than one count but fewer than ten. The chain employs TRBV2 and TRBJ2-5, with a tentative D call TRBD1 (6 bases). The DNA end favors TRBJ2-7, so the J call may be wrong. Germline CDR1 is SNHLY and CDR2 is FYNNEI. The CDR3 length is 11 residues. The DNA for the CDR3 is TGTGCCAGCTACAGGGAAAACGAGCAGTACTTC. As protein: CASYRENEQYF.

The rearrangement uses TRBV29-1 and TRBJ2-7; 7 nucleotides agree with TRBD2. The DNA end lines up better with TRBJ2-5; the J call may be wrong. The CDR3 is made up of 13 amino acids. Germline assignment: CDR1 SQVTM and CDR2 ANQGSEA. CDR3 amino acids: CSVEGQRGETQYF. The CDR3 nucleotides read TGCAGCGTTGAAGGGCAGCGGGGAGAGACCCAGTACTTC.

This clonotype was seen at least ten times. For the CDR3, the DNA is TGTGCCAGCAGTTTGGCGGGAGGGAGATTACGTGAGCAGTTCTTC. The encoded protein is CASSLAGGRLREQFF. The V gene is TRBV6-5, the J gene TRBJ2-1; 9 bases line up with TRBD2. CDR3 length: 15 residues. From germline, CDR1 is MNHEY and CDR2 SVGAGI. Unmatched junction bases numbered 10, after V lost 4 bases and J lost 9 bases.